What follows are 32 T cell receptor beta chains derived from one specimen sequenced in a study of blood T cell repertoires in COVID-19. Sequenced by immunoSEQ multiplex PCR; TCRdb stores in-frame clones only, minus some. The sample yields 100,000 to 150,000 clones, 75% to 90% seen once. The source material was PBMCs or T cells enriched from blood (not recorded which). All receptors come from a woman aged 50 to 60 who had recovered from COVID-19.

The chain joins TRBV2 to TRBJ2-7; tentative D call: TRBD1 (6 bases). V was clipped by 0 bases and J by 5 bases, with 11 bases between them. Germline V gene sequence: CDR1 SNHLY, CDR2 FYNNEI. CDR3 length equals 14 residues. The CDR3 DNA follows: TGTGCCAGCAGTGAAGCCGCAGGGGCCGACGAGCAGTACTTC. This codes for CASSEAAGADEQYF.

V is TRBV28 and J is TRBJ1-2; 7 nucleotides agree with TRBD1. Germline V gene sequence: CDR1 MDHEN, CDR2 SYDVKM. V lost 5 bases and J lost 1; bases outside the gene matches: 13. CDR3 length: 17 residues. CDR3 amino acids: CASSLRTGRSLNYGYTF. As DNA, the CDR3 is TGTGCCAGCAGTCTCCGGACAGGTCGTTCCCTTAACTATGGCTACACCTTC.

The chain employs TRBV6-5 and TRBJ1-4; D remains ambiguous. The CDR3 contains 12 residues. Trimming took 6 bases from V and 4 from J, leaving 6 bases between them. In germline, CDR1 is MNHEY, CDR2 SVGAGI. The DNA for the CDR3 is TGTGCCAGCAGCCCCCATAATGAAAAACTGTTTTTT. This gives the protein CASSPHNEKLFF.

The chain carries TRBV11-2 and TRBJ2-3, with TRBD2 identical over 9 bases. CDR3 size: 18 residues. Trimming cost V 1 base and J 6 bases; bases outside gene matches: 14. Per the germline V gene, CDR1 is SGHAT and CDR2 is FQNNGV. Here the CDR3 DNA reads TGTGCCAGCAGCTTAGTCGGACCCCTGAGCGGGGGGACGGATACGCAGTATTTT. Its translation is CASSLVGPLSGGTDTQYF.

V and J are TRBV6-5 and TRBJ2-2; tentatively, D is TRBD2 (5 bases). This CDR3 has 13 amino acids. The V and J ends lost 8 bases and 0 bases respectively, with 7 bases between them. CDR1 is MNHEY, CDR2 SVGAGI, per germline. CDR3 in amino acids: CASFGTNTGELFF. The CDR3 DNA is TGTGCCAGCTTCGGGACGAACACCGGGGAGCTGTTTTTT.

This chain joins TRBV5-1 and TRBJ2-2; D is undetermined. V was pared by 2 bases and J by 1 base, with 9 bases between. The V gene's germline CDR1 is SGHRS and CDR2 YFSETQ. The CDR3 loop spans 15 amino acids. The CDR3 spells CASSLTVENTGELFF. The CDR3 DNA reads as TGCGCCAGCAGCTTAACAGTGGAGAACACCGGGGAGCTGTTTTTT.

The chain employs TRBV7-9 and TRBJ1-6, with TRBD1 identical over 7 bases. Germline V gene data show CDR1 as SEHNR and CDR2 as FQNEAQ (reference sequence). The CDR3 runs to 14 residues. V trimming: 1 base; J trimming: 7 bases; junction bases outside the gene matches: 1. The CDR3 nucleotides are TGTGCCAGCAGCTTAGGGGGACAGAATTCACCCCTCCACTTT. Translating it yields CASSLGGQNSPLHF.

The chain recombines TRBV13 with TRBJ1-1; maybe TRBD1 (6 bases). V was cut by 6 bases and J by 2 bases, with 19 bases left in between. Germline V gene lookup returns CDR1 PRHDT and CDR2 FYEKMQ (reference sequence). CDR3 length: 16 amino acids. The CDR3 DNA follows: TGTGCCAGCAGTCAGGAAACAGGGTTGGGAAACACTGAAGCTTTCTTT. This translates into CASSQETGLGNTEAFF.

The V and J genes are TRBV30 and TRBJ1-1; 9 bases fit TRBD1. The CDR3 has 13 residues. The germline V gene has CDR1 GTSNPN and CDR2 SVGIG (reference sequence). V dropped 5 bases and J dropped 0; count of bases not matched to a gene: 1. DNA for the CDR3: TGTGCCTGGGGGACAGGGTTGAACACTGAAGCTTTCTTT. Translating it yields CAWGTGLNTEAFF.

This clone appeared a few times. V usage is TRBV3-1 (or the pseudogene TRBV3-2) and J usage is TRBJ1-4, with unresolved D. V lost 6 bases and J 4 bases, leaving 15 bases between the germline ends. This CDR3 is 15 amino acids long. Germline-derived CDR1 and CDR2 are LGHDT and YNNKEL (reference sequence). CDR3 region: CASSHPSGVNEKLFF. CDR3 coding DNA: TGTGCCAGCAGTCATCCATCCGGGGTTAATGAAAAACTGTTTTTT.

The chain employs TRBV2 and TRBJ2-2; possibly TRBD1 for D (5 bases). Trimming pared 5 bases from V and 6 bases from J, leaving 16 bases between. The germline gives CDR1 SNHLY, CDR2 FYNNEI. The CDR3 has 15 residues. CDR3 protein: CASSLAREKAGELFF. The CDR3, as DNA: TGTGCCAGCAGTTTAGCCAGGGAAAAAGCCGGGGAGCTGTTTTTT.

This clone has more than one count but fewer than ten. This chain joins TRBV4-1 and TRBJ1-1; 8 bases map to TRBD1. The CDR3 has 14 residues. Per the germline V gene, CDR1 is MGHRA and CDR2 is YSYEKL. J was trimmed by 8 bases and V by 1 base; bases with no gene match: 6. The CDR3 region has the DNA TGCGCCAGCAGCCAAGTAACCGGGACAGGAGAAGCTTTCTTT. It translates to CASSQVTGTGEAFF.

The gene calls are TRBV7-9 and TRBJ2-5; D may be TRBD1 (6 bases). Germline CDR1 reads SEHNR; CDR2 reads FQNEAQ (reference sequence). The CDR3 sequence is 16 residues long. With 5 bases removed from V and 5 bases from J, the gap between germline ends came to 21 bases. The CDR3 nucleotides are TGTGCCAGCAGCGGCTGGAAGGGACAAGGTCATGAGACCCAGTACTTC. Translated: CASSGWKGQGHETQYF.

The chain uses TRBV24-1 and TRBJ2-3; 8 bases are a match to TRBD1. The CDR3 runs 13 residues. The ends lost 9 bases at V and 4 bases at J; junction bases unmatched: 5. CDR1 and CDR2 (germline): KGHDR, SFDVKD. This chain's CDR3 is CATSGGDPDTQYF. The CDR3 DNA reads as TGTGCCACCTCAGGGGGCGATCCAGATACGCAGTATTTT.

This sequence joins TRBV6-5 and TRBJ1-2; no clear D gene. Trimming left V 0 bases short and J 3 bases short, with 14 bases between. This CDR3 comprises 16 residues. Germline V gene sequence: CDR1 MNHEY, CDR2 SVGAGI. The CDR3 DNA is TGTGCCAGCAGTTACTCGATTAGTCGCGCCTACTATGGCTACACCTTC. As protein: CASSYSISRAYYGYTF.

The rearrangement joins TRBV5-1 to TRBJ1-1, with 7 nucleotides matching TRBD1. V shed 0 bases, J shed 5 bases, and the junction held 7 bases outside the gene matches. Looked up from germline, CDR1 is SGHRS and CDR2 is YFSETQ. The CDR3 loop spans 15 amino acids. CDR3 nucleotide sequence: TGCGCCAGCAGCTTGGCCCCAGGGGGGCGAACTGAAGCTTTCTTT. Protein sequence: CASSLAPGGRTEAFF.

The chain links TRBV6-2 or TRBV6-3 to TRBJ1-5, with 9 bases that match TRBD1. This CDR3 contains 16 residues. V dropped 0 bases and J dropped 6; count of bases not matched to a gene: 6. The germline gives CDR1 MNHEY, CDR2 SVGEGT. The CDR3 loop is CASSYSTGGFGQPQHF. The DNA of the CDR3 is TGTGCCAGCAGTTACTCGACAGGGGGGTTCGGTCAGCCCCAGCATTTT.

This rearrangement joins TRBV11-3 to TRBJ2-5; 8 bases agree with TRBD1. This CDR3 contains 14 residues. Trimming took 3 bases from V and 5 from J; bases not matched to a gene: 5. CDR1 and CDR2 from the germline V gene are SGHNT and YENEEA. As DNA, the CDR3 is TGTGCCAGCAGCTTCCAGGGGGCGCGGGAGACCCAGTACTTC. Amino acids: CASSFQGARETQYF.

The chain is built from TRBV24-1 and TRBJ2-1; TRBD1 agrees at 10 bases. The CDR3 runs to 13 residues. Trimming at V came to 5 bases and at J to 6 bases, leaving 0 bases not matched to a gene. Germline values: CDR1 KGHDR, CDR2 SFDVKD. CDR3 sequence: CATSGTGGNEQFF. As DNA, the CDR3 is TGTGCCACCAGTGGGACAGGGGGCAATGAGCAGTTCTTC.

The chain links TRBV12-5 to TRBJ2-1, with TRBD2 matching 10 bases. Germline-derived CDR1 and CDR2 are LGHNT and FRNRAP. V gave up 3 bases and J gave up 4 bases; unmatched junction bases: 6. The CDR3 loop spans 16 amino acids. Here the CDR3 DNA reads TGTGCTAGTGGTTTCCAACTAGCGGGGACTTACAATGAGCAGTTCTTC. Its translation: CASGFQLAGTYNEQFF.

This clone has just one count. This chain joins TRBV7-8 and TRBJ1-1; no firm D call. Germline CDR1 is SGHVS and CDR2 is FQNEAQ. V was cut by 6 bases and J by 5 bases, with 10 bases left in between. This CDR3 is built from 12 residues. The CDR3: CASRLGETEAFF. CDR3 in DNA: TGTGCCAGCAGACTCGGGGAAACTGAAGCTTTCTTT. Full variable domain (missing parts from reference TRBV7-8 and TRBJ1-1): GAGVSQSPRYKVAKRGQDVALRCDPISGHVSLFWYQQALGQGPEFLTYFQNEAQLDKSGLPSDRFFAERPEGSVSTLKIQRTQQEDSAVYLCASRLGETEAFFGQGTRLTVV.

The V call is TRBV3-1 (or the pseudogene TRBV3-2), the J call TRBJ2-5; 7 bases map to TRBD1. Germline V gene lookup returns CDR1 LGHDT and CDR2 YNNKEL (reference sequence). The CDR3 has 18 residues. V was clipped by 1 base and J by 9 bases; unmatched bases: 20. The CDR3 here is CASSQVRVGGPSVWAQYF. CDR3 DNA sequence: TGTGCCAGCAGCCAAGTCAGGGTAGGGGGCCCCTCGGTATGGGCCCAGTACTTC.

The rearrangement joins TRBV27 to TRBJ2-7; D possibly corresponds to TRBD2 (5 bases). Germline CDR1 reads MNHEY; CDR2 reads SMNVEV (reference sequence). Deletions cut 2 bases from V and 4 bases from J, with 15 bases between. This CDR3 has 15 residues. In DNA form, the CDR3 reads TGTGCCAGCAGTTTACGAGGGAAGAGCGTATACGAGCAGTACTTC. Translated, it gives CASSLRGKSVYEQYF.

This chain uses TRBV20-1 with TRBJ1-2; a weak D match, TRBD1 (6 bases). CDR3 length: 11 amino acids. In germline, CDR1 is DFQATT, CDR2 SNEGSKA (reference sequence). The V end lost 5 bases, the J end lost 8 bases, and 12 bases lay between the germline ends. CDR3 DNA sequence: TGCAGTGCTCAATCAGGGGCCGGCTACACCTTC. Protein sequence: CSAQSGAGYTF.

This chain connects TRBV7-9 to TRBJ1-2, with D unclear. Germline V gene lookup returns CDR1 SEHNR and CDR2 FQNEAQ (reference sequence). The CDR3 totals 15 residues. With 5 bases removed from V and 4 bases from J, the gap between germline ends came to 17 bases. This CDR3 reads CASSQPLTGSYGYTF. The CDR3 DNA sequence: TGTGCCAGCAGCCAACCACTAACCGGTAGCTATGGCTACACCTTC.

V gene TRBV19 combines with J gene TRBJ1-5; D perhaps matches TRBD1 (6 bases). Germline V gene sequence: CDR1 LNHDA, CDR2 SQIVND (reference sequence). This CDR3 has 15 residues. Trimming cost V 5 bases and J 6 bases, with 17 bases left between them. Here the CDR3 reads CASSLTLTGFQPQHF. In DNA, the CDR3 is TGTGCCAGTAGTCTAACCCTTACAGGGTTTCAGCCCCAGCATTTT.

The gene calls are TRBV29-1 and TRBJ1-1; D gene ambiguous. The CDR3 is 12 residues long. The germline V gene encodes CDR1 SQVTM and CDR2 ANQGSEA. The germline V and J ends were trimmed by 6 bases and 2 bases, with 10 bases remaining between them. CDR3 coding DNA: TGCAGCGTCCGACAAATAAACACTGAAGCTTTCTTT. It is translated as CSVRQINTEAFF.

The chain combines TRBV13 with TRBJ2-5; D perhaps matches TRBD2 (5 bases). In germline, CDR1 is PRHDT, CDR2 FYEKMQ (reference sequence). V was trimmed by 1 base and J by 11 bases, leaving 8 bases between them. The CDR3 runs to 11 residues. The DNA of the CDR3 is TGTGCCAGCAGCTTAGCGGAGCGGCAGTACTTC. The encoded protein is CASSLAERQYF.

This clone was observed a single time. The chain combines TRBV3-1 (or the pseudogene TRBV3-2) with TRBJ1-2, with a tentative D call TRBD1 (6 bases). This CDR3 spans 14 amino acids. V lost 4 bases and J 4 bases, leaving 13 bases between the germline ends. The germline V gene has CDR1 LGHDT and CDR2 YNNKEL (reference sequence). The CDR3 region is CASSPVDSFYGYTF. The CDR3 DNA reads TGTGCCAGCAGCCCGGTGGACAGTTTCTATGGCTACACCTTC.

The chain joins TRBV15 to TRBJ2-3; 8 bases line up with TRBD1. CDR1 LNHNV and CDR2 YYDKDF come from the germline V gene (reference sequence). With V trimmed by 0 bases and J by 3 bases, 2 bases remained unmatched. The CDR3 loop spans 15 amino acids. The CDR3 spells CATSRDGTGTDTQYF. In DNA form, the CDR3 reads TGTGCCACCAGCAGAGATGGGACAGGAACAGATACGCAGTATTTT.

V usage is TRBV12-3 or TRBV12-4 and J usage is TRBJ1-2; D is undetermined. The CDR3 is 13 amino acids. Between the trimmed V and J ends, which lost 7 bases and 6 bases, there was a span of 15 bases. CDR3: CASIGKRVNGYTF. Here the CDR3 DNA reads TGTGCCAGCATCGGGAAAAGGGTTAATGGCTACACCTTC.

The chain is built from TRBV5-1 and TRBJ2-7; the D is unclear. The V end was cut by 0 bases, the J end by 3 bases, with 16 bases between. The CDR3 length is 16 residues. CDR1 and CDR2 from the germline V gene are SGHRS and YFSETQ. The CDR3 loop is CASSLEPGYGDYEQYF. In DNA form, the CDR3 reads TGCGCCAGCAGCTTGGAACCCGGATACGGAGACTACGAGCAGTACTTC.